This T cell receptor beta chain was recorded in a study of molecular identifiers for immune sequencing clone quantification (dated by TCRdb to the late 2010s). Regarding the complete study: In a replicate experiment, RNA from roughly 20,000 or 100,000 naive CD8 T cells was split into five aliquots, four of which were sequenced. This methods study benchmarked molecular-identifier clustering-based TCR repertoire sequencing (MIDCIRS) and TCR RNA copy counting, using CD8 T cells to do so. Points the paper makes about the study in general: Spiked-in Jurkat TCR RNA equivalent to a single cell was reported to be detectable even among fewer than 1.2 million naive CD8 T cells. Modeling indicated around 3 TCR RNA copies recovered per cell, compared with about 10 by digital PCR, which implies a capture efficiency of around 31%. When barcode sub-clustering was omitted, TCR diversity was inflated by chimeric consensus sequences, with chimeras reaching as high as 47%. Naive libraries contained spiked-in Jurkat TCR RNA (roughly 10 copies' worth), which is not part of the donor repertoire. The sizes of highly expanded clones could end up underestimated when identical TCR molecules share a barcode. In CMV-specific effector cells, clones with more than 20 RNA copies contained over 99% of molecules, whereas in naive cells such clones contained under 1% of molecules.

About this clonotype itself: Its specific antigen is unknown. Per-base quality was not reported, and no clone a single base away is much larger than it.

Libraries of naive CD8 T cells were generated from roughly 21,000 to 960,000 sorted cells, with 10%, 30% or 50% of the purified RNA used. Naive CD8 T cells, defined as CD8+CD4-CCR7+CD45RA+, were FACS-sorted into RLT Plus buffer on a BD FACSAria II. Detection sensitivity was tested by spiking Jurkat RNA equal to some 11 TCR copies' worth into samples containing roughly 17,000-1,000,000 naive CD8 T cells. Enrichment of CD8 T cells was performed with RosetteSep CD8+ T Cell Enrichment Cocktail and Ficoll-Paque, after which ACK red cell lysis was carried out. As encoded in the germline V gene (reference sequence), CDR1 is PRHDT while CDR2 is FYEKMQ. The germline ends are 14 bases apart after V is trimmed by 7 bases and J by 2 bases. Counted from cysteine to phenylalanine, this CDR3 has 14 amino acids. Of all the DNA, just the CDR3 is kept, 42 bases in frame from base 1. The library relied on PCR. Sequencing used an Illumina HiSeq 4000. Bulk TCR libraries were generated as previously described, with the TCR primers listed in Table S5 used. The Qiagen AllPrep DNA/RNA kit was used to purify total RNA. Reads from multiple sequencing runs of the same library were pooled before analysis. Concerning the study's data processing: Only reads with exact TCR constant sequence were kept, trimmed to 150 nt, and grouped by their 12-nt molecular barcodes. Reads within each barcode group were sub-clustered using a 15% Levenshtein threshold, and quality-weighted consensus sequences were constructed for each RNA molecule. Non-functional sequences were discarded, and so were lower-count sequences lying one edit away from another sequence. Barcode sub-clusters with fewer than 20% of the maximum read count were removed, based on fitting two negative binomial distributions. The public reads were quality trimmed at Q25 with fastp and then assembled into clones with MiXCR by TCRdb, keeping productive beta chains. Each entry is one CDR3 protein sequence, shown with its most common DNA and genes. These V and J calls are TCRdb output, not the study's own analysis. Here the sample has 600,000 to 650,000 distinct CDR3 sequences; 20% occur a single time. Under 0.95% of the sample is held by the ten biggest clonotypes.

This receptor chain uses TRBV13 and TRBJ2-5; the D gene is perhaps TRBD2, on 6 matching bases. The receptor was derived from a human donor in good health. Some libraries in this study had Jurkat cell RNA spiked in. Sequencing input: naive CD8+ T cells from blood, with Jurkat cell RNA spiked in. Interpreted using the paper, the cell subset or site label stands for: FACS-sorted CD8+CD4-CCR7+CD45RA+ naive T cells. In nucleotides, the sequence is TGTGCCAGCACTGGCGGGGATGGGCAAGAGACCCAGTACTTC. This encodes CASTGGDGQETQYF.